A selection of T cell receptor beta chains follows, all from one sample in a study of shared clonotypes between healthy human individuals. Generated by immunoSEQ multiplex PCR, the TCRdb table keeps only in-frame clones and is missing some. The top ten hold about 51% of the sample, which has about 79,000 clones, about 64% seen once. The sample taken for sequencing was memory CD8+ T cells sorted from blood. The receptors originated from a man younger than 45 in good health. CDR3s include the opening cysteine and the closing phenylalanine or tryptophan. Fields, in order: D gene, CDR3 length, J gene, V gene, clone size, CDR3 protein, CDR3 DNA. The D gene is left open where the match is weak. The size of a clone is reported for some rows only, either as once, few or many, or as a class for expanded clones.

D: NA; length: 12; J: TRBJ2-7; V: TRBV7-9; size: NA; CDR3: CASSLSWDEQYF; DNA: TGTGCCAGCAGCTTAAGTTGGGACGAGCAGTACTTC
D: TRBD2; length: 14; J: TRBJ2-1; V: TRBV27; size: few; CDR3: CASTGGAIYNEQFF; DNA: TGTGCCAGCACGGGAGGGGCAATTTACAATGAGCAGTTCTTC
D: TRBD1; length: 15; J: TRBJ2-3; V: TRBV9; size: NA; CDR3: CASSVWGQGTDTQYF; DNA: TGTGCCAGCAGCGTATGGGGACAGGGAACAGATACGCAGTATTTT
D: TRBD1; length: 16; J: TRBJ2-2; V: TRBV4-1; size: NA; CDR3: CASSHPDRGWTGELFF; DNA: TGCGCCAGCAGCCACCCTGACAGGGGATGGACCGGGGAGCTGTTTTTT
D: NA; length: 14; J: TRBJ1-4; V: TRBV4-2; size: NA; CDR3: CASSQDSNNEKLFF; DNA: TGTGCCAGCAGCCAAGACAGCAATAATGAAAAACTGTTTTTT
D: NA; length: 15; J: TRBJ2-5; V: TRBV6-5; size: few; CDR3: CASSAAGGGGETQYF; DNA: TGTGCCAGCAGCGCGGCAGGGGGCGGGGGGGAGACCCAGTACTTC
D: NA; length: 15; J: TRBJ2-6; V: TRBV6-1; size: NA; CDR3: CASSGTLSGANVLTF; DNA: TGTGCCAGCAGTGGGACACTCTCTGGGGCCAACGTCCTGACTTTC
D: NA; length: 13; J: TRBJ1-1; V: TRBV6-1; size: NA; CDR3: CASSAGSATEAFF; DNA: TGTGCCAGCAGTGCGGGATCCGCCACTGAAGCTTTCTTT
D: NA; length: 15; J: TRBJ2-3; V: TRBV7-9; size: few; CDR3: CASSLAAGLTDTQYF; DNA: TGTGCCAGCAGCTTAGCGGCGGGATTAACAGATACGCAGTATTTT
D: NA; length: 15; J: TRBJ2-6; V: TRBV6-6; size: NA; CDR3: CASSYPPSGANVLTF; DNA: TGTGCCAGCAGTTACCCCCCATCTGGGGCCAACGTCCTGACTTTC
D: TRBD1; length: 18; J: TRBJ2-7; V: TRBV28; size: NA; CDR3: CASSYKTGAAGPLYEQYF; DNA: TGTGCCAGCAGTTACAAAACAGGGGCCGCAGGCCCCCTCTACGAGCAGTACTTC
D: NA; length: 14; J: TRBJ2-5; V: TRBV5-1; size: NA; CDR3: CASSLSEGGKTQYF; DNA: TGCGCCAGCAGCCTAAGCGAGGGGGGGAAGACCCAGTACTTC
D: TRBD1; length: 18; J: TRBJ2-5; V: TRBV2; size: NA; CDR3: CASRDSLQDRDRGETQYF; DNA: TGTGCCAGCAGGGACAGCCTCCAAGACCGGGACAGGGGGGAGACCCAGTACTTC
D: NA; length: 17; J: TRBJ1-3; V: TRBV25-1; size: NA; CDR3: CASSDPWRRESNDTIYF; DNA: TGTGCCAGCAGTGACCCATGGCGACGAGAATCTAATGACACCATATATTTT
D: TRBD2; length: 17; J: TRBJ2-1; V: TRBV7-9; size: once; CDR3: CASSLSTSASSYNEQFF; DNA: TGTGCCAGCAGCCTATCTACTAGCGCCAGCTCCTACAATGAGCAGTTCTTC
D: NA; length: 14; J: TRBJ1-1; V: TRBV5-1; size: NA; CDR3: CASSSGSLNTEAFF; DNA: TGCGCCAGCAGCTCGGGGTCCTTGAACACTGAAGCTTTCTTT
D: NA; length: 16; J: TRBJ1-1; V: TRBV6-1; size: NA; CDR3: CASSEQVTVMNTEAFF; DNA: TGTGCCAGCAGTGAACAAGTGACGGTTATGAACACTGAAGCTTTCTTT
D: TRBD2; length: 18; J: TRBJ2-3; V: TRBV23-1; size: NA; CDR3: CASSPRTSCLTSTDTQYF; DNA: TGCGCCAGCAGTCCTCGGACTAGTTGCCTTACTAGCACAGATACGCAGTATTTT
D: NA; length: 12; J: TRBJ1-1; V: TRBV29-1; size: few; CDR3: CSVVPGNTEAFF; DNA: TGCAGCGTTGTTCCCGGGAACACTGAAGCTTTCTTT
D: TRBD2; length: 16; J: TRBJ2-3; V: TRBV7-2; size: few; CDR3: CASSSGLAGVLGTQYF; DNA: TGTGCCAGCAGCTCCGGACTAGCGGGAGTGCTGGGTACGCAGTATTTT
D: NA; length: 13; J: TRBJ2-2; V: TRBV27; size: NA; CDR3: CASSRRDTGELFF; DNA: TGTGCCAGCAGTCGACGGGACACCGGGGAGCTGTTTTTT
D: NA; length: 11; J: TRBJ1-1; V: TRBV6-1; size: once; CDR3: CASSGFTEAFF; DNA: TGTGCCAGCTCAGGGTTTACTGAAGCTTTCTTT
D: TRBD1; length: 18; J: TRBJ2-3; V: TRBV7-9; size: NA; CDR3: CASSFGQGAGRTTDTQYF; DNA: TGTGCCAGCAGCTTTGGACAGGGGGCGGGTAGGACCACAGATACGCAGTATTTT
D: TRBD1; length: 13; J: TRBJ1-1; V: TRBV14; size: NA; CDR3: CASSQDSRTGAFF; DNA: TGTGCCAGCAGCCAAGATTCTAGGACAGGAGCTTTCTTT
D: NA; length: 14; J: TRBJ2-7; V: TRBV5-4; size: NA; CDR3: CASSFDRFSYEQYF; DNA: TGTGCCAGCAGCTTCGACAGGTTCTCCTACGAGCAGTACTTC
D: NA; length: 15; J: TRBJ2-7; V: TRBV19; size: NA; CDR3: CASSHRTASSYEQYF; DNA: TGTGCCAGTAGTCACCGGACTGCCTCCTCCTACGAGCAGTACTTC
D: TRBD1; length: 14; J: TRBJ2-3; V: TRBV5-1; size: NA; CDR3: CASSSTGSGDTQYF; DNA: TGCGCCAGCAGCTCGACAGGGTCGGGAGATACGCAGTATTTT
D: NA; length: 13; J: TRBJ1-2; V: TRBV10-3; size: NA; CDR3: CAISEDSNYGYTF; DNA: TGTGCCATCAGTGAGGACAGCAACTATGGCTACACCTTC
D: NA; length: 12; J: TRBJ2-3; V: TRBV10-2; size: few; CDR3: CASSRPPDTQYF; DNA: TGCGCCAGCAGCAGACCCCCGGATACGCAGTATTTT
D: NA; length: 16; J: TRBJ2-3; V: TRBV4-3; size: few; CDR3: CASSPRVISSTDTQYF; DNA: TGCGCCAGCAGCCCGCGGGTAATATCTAGCACAGATACGCAGTATTTT
D: NA; length: 15; J: TRBJ2-7; V: TRBV25-1; size: NA; CDR3: CASSDPGTDTYEQYF; DNA: TGTGCCAGCAGTGACCCCGGGACGGACACCTACGAGCAGTACTTC
D: TRBD2; length: 23; J: TRBJ2-5; V: TRBV2; size: NA; CDR3: CASSKFWVPTSGSADESRETQYF; DNA: TGTGCCAGCAGTAAGTTCTGGGTCCCGACTAGCGGGAGCGCAGACGAATCTCGGGAGACCCAGTACTTC
D: NA; length: 18; J: TRBJ1-3; V: TRBV2; size: few; CDR3: CASSEVASGPSSGNTIYF; DNA: TGTGCCAGCAGTGAAGTTGCGTCGGGCCCGAGCTCTGGAAACACCATATATTTT
D: NA; length: 15; J: TRBJ1-1; V: TRBV4-1; size: NA; CDR3: CASSHWGAGSTEAFF; DNA: TGCGCCAGCAGCCATTGGGGGGCAGGAAGCACTGAAGCTTTCTTT
D: TRBD1; length: 15; J: TRBJ1-2; V: TRBV19; size: NA; CDR3: CATRRGTGGNYGYTF; DNA: TGTGCCACCCGACGGGGAACAGGGGGGAACTATGGCTACACCTTC